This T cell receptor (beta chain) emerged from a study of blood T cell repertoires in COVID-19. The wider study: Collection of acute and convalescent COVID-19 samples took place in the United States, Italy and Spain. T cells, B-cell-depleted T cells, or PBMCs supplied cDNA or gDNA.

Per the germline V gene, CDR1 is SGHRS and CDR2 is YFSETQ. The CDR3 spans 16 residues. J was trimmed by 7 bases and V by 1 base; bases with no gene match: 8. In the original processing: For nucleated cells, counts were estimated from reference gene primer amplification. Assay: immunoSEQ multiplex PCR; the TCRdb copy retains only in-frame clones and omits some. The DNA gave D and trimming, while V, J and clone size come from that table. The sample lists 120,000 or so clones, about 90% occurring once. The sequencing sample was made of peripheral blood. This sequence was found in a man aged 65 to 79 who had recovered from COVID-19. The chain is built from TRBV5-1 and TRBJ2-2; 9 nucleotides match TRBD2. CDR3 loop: CASSLSVAGAGGELFF. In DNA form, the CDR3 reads TGCGCCAGCAGCTTGTCCGTAGCGGGGGCCGGCGGGGAGCTGTTTTTT. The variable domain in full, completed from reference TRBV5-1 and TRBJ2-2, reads KAGVTQTPRYLIKTRGQQVTLSCSPISGHRSVSWYQQTPGQGLQFLFEYFSETQRNKGNFPGRFSGRQFSNSRSEMNVSTLELGDSALYLCASSLSVAGAGGELFFGEGSRLTVL.